Sequencing of this T cell receptor beta chain was carried out in a study of tumor and adjacent non-tumor tissue in lung cancer. Turning to the study itself: There were 11 to 13 adenocarcinoma, 2 squamous cell carcinoma and 1 small cell lung cancer cases. General study points: Tumor repertoires had a smaller top 100 clone share than normal lung. Compared with tumor, normal lung showed significantly lower TCR diversity. Shorter survival was associated with higher TCR diversity in tumors.

The CDR3 totals 14 residues. Trimming pared 8 bases from V and 1 base from J, leaving 13 bases between. Germline loops: CDR1 MNHEY, CDR2 SVGAGI. No cell sorting was done before RNA was extracted from the tissue. This clonotype has ten or more counts. Its antigen remains unknown. The library came from three nested PCR rounds adapted from ARM-PCR protocols. TCRdb independently ran MiXCR on the multiplex PCR reads; one entry per CDR3 protein. The sample lists 91,000 or so distinct CDR3 sequences; roughly 66% were seen once. V usage is TRBV6-5 and J usage is TRBJ2-3, with a possible D match to TRBD2 (6 bases). This receptor was taken from a man in his fifties or sixties with non-small cell lung cancer. The sequencing input was lung tumor tissue. The CDR3 spells CASGRDYGTDTQYF. As DNA, the CDR3 is TGTGCCAGCGGGCGGGATTACGGCACAGATACGCAGTATTTT.